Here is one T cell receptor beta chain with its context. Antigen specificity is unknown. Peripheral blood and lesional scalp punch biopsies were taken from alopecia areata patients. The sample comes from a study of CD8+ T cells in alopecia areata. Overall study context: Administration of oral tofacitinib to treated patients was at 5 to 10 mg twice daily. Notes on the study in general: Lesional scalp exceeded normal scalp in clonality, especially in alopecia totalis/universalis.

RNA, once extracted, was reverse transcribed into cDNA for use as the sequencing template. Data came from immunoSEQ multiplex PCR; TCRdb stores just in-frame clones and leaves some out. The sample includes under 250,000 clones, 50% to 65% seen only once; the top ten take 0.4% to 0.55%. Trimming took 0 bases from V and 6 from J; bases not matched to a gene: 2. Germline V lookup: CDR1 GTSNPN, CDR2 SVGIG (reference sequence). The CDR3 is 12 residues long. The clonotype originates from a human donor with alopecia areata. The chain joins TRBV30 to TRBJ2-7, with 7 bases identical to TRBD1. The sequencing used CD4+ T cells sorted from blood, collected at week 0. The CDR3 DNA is TGTGCCTGGAGTGTGGACAGGACCGAGCAGTACTTC. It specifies CAWSVDRTEQYF.